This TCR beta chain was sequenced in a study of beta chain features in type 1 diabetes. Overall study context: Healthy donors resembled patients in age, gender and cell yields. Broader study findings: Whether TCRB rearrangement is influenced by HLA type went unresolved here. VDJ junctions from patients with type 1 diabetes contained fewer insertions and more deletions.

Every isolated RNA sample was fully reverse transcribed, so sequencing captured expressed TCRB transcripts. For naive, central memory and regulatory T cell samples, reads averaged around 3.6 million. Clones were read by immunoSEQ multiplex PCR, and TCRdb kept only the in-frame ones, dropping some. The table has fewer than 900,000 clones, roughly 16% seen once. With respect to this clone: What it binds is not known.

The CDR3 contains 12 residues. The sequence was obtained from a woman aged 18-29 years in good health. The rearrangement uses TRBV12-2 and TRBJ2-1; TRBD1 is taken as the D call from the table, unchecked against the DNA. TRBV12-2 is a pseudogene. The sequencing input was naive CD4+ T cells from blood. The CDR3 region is CASRFVSGGGFF. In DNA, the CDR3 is TGTGCAAGTCGCTTCGTGTCAGGGGGCGGCTTCTTC.